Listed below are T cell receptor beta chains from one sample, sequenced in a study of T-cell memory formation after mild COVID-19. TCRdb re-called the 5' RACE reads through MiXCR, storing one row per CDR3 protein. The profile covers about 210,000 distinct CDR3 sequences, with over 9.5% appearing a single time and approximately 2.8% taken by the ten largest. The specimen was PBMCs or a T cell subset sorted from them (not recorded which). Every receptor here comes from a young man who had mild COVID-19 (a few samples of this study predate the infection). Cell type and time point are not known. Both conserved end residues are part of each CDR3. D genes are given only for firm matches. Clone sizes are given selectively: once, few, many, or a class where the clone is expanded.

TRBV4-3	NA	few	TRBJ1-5	CASSQSPGADNQPQHF	TGCGCCAGCAGCCAATCCCCAGGGGCGGACAATCAGCCCCAGCATTTT
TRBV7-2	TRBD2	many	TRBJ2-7	CASSPGLAGYEQYF	TGTGCCAGCAGCCCCGGACTAGCTGGCTACGAGCAGTACTTC
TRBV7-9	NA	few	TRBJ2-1	CASSLGLHNEQFF	TGTGCCAGCAGCTTAGGGCTGCACAATGAGCAGTTCTTC
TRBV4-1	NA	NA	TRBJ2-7	CASSQDWRRSYEQYF	TGCGCCAGCAGCCAAGATTGGCGGAGAAGCTACGAGCAGTACTTC
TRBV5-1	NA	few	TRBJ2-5	CASSVTGEGETQYF	TGCGCCAGCAGCGTCACAGGGGAGGGAGAGACCCAGTACTTC
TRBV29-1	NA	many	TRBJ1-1	CSVQNTEAFF	TGCAGCGTGCAGAACACTGAAGCTTTCTTT
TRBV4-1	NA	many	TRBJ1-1	CASKRGASTEAFF	TGCGCCAGCAAGAGGGGGGCGAGCACTGAAGCTTTCTTT
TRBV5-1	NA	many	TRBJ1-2	CASSLGGSGGYTF	TGCGCCAGCAGCCTCGGAGGGTCAGGTGGCTACACCTTC
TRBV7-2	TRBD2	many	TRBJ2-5	CASSWTAGVGETQYF	TGTGCCAGCAGCTGGACGGCGGGGGTTGGGGAGACCCAGTACTTC
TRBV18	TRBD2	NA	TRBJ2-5	CASSPASGEETQYF	TGTGCCAGCTCACCGGCTAGCGGGGAAGAGACCCAGTACTTC